The 20 T cell receptor beta chains given below trace back to one sample, sequenced in a study of blood T cell repertoires in COVID-19 (TCRdb year 2020). Libraries came from the immunoSEQ multiplex PCR assay. Not all clones reach the TCRdb copy of this immuneACCESS table, which keeps in-frame sequences only. Checked studies attribute under half of the gap to unresolved V genes and leave the rest unexplained. Counted in this sample were 140,000 to 150,000 clones; approximately 81% of them appeared once. The ten largest clones take up around 35% of the sample. The sample consisted of peripheral blood. The receptors here all came from a human donor in a cohort sampled during active COVID-19.

V is TRBV7-7 and J is TRBJ1-3; 8 nucleotides line up with TRBD1. This CDR3 is 17 amino acids long. V lost 1 base to trimming and J lost 5 bases; unmatched junction nucleotides: 10. The germline V gene encodes CDR1 SSHAT and CDR2 FNYEAQ (reference sequence). CDR3 amino acids: CASSLVRGQGHRNTIYF. DNA for the CDR3: TGTGCCAGCAGCTTAGTCCGTGGACAGGGCCACAGAAACACCATATATTTT. Drawing the rest from reference TRBV7-7 and TRBJ1-3, the complete variable domain is GAGVSQSPRYKVTKRGQDVTLRCDPISSHATLYWYQQALGQGPEFLTYFNYEAQPDKSGLPSDRFSAERPEGSISTLTIQRTEQRDSAMYRCASSLVRGQGHRNTIYFGEGSWLTVV.

The J gene is TRBJ2-3, the V gene TRBV6-5; 8 bases are shared with TRBD2. Germline V gene data show CDR1 as MNHEY and CDR2 as SVGAGI. The CDR3 is made up of 14 amino acids. J was trimmed by 6 bases and V by 5 bases; bases with no gene match: 7. The CDR3 loop reads CASSPGLAGDTQYF. CDR3 DNA sequence: TGTGCCAGCAGTCCCGGACTAGCAGGGGATACGCAGTATTTT.

The genes are TRBV7-9 and TRBJ2-5, with TRBD2 as a possible D gene (6 bases). The CDR3 covers 14 residues. The V and J ends lost 1 base and 0 bases respectively, with 6 bases between them. The germline CDR1 and CDR2 sequences are SEHNR and FQNEAQ (reference sequence). CDR3 nucleotide sequence: TGTGCCAGCAGCTTAGGGACTAACCAAGAGACCCAGTACTTC. Protein sequence: CASSLGTNQETQYF.

The J gene is TRBJ1-1, the V gene TRBV19; 9 bases match TRBD1. The CDR3 covers 15 residues. Germline loops: CDR1 LNHDA, CDR2 SQIVND (reference sequence). The V segment lost 5 bases and the J segment 4 bases; nucleotides outside the gene matches: 8. The DNA for the CDR3 is TGTGCCAGTAGTGCCCCGGACAGGGGATCCACTGAAGCTTTCTTT. Its translation is CASSAPDRGSTEAFF.

The V call is TRBV25-1, the J call TRBJ1-6; D might be TRBD1 (5 bases). Germline V CDR1 and CDR2: MGHDK, SYGVNS. This CDR3 spans 14 amino acids. V was pared by 7 bases and J by 10 bases, with 17 bases between. The CDR3: CASTLTGRGSPLHF. The CDR3 coding sequence is TGTGCCAGCACTTTGACCGGGCGGGGGTCACCCCTCCACTTT.

This clone was picked up one time. J is TRBJ2-7 and V is TRBV19; TRBD1 aligns across 7 bases. CDR1 and CDR2 from the germline V gene are LNHDA and SQIVND (reference sequence). With 2 bases clipped from V and 1 base from J, the junction kept 5 bases outside the gene matches. This CDR3 contains 15 residues. CDR3 sequence: CASSIRRTGSYEQYF. The CDR3 bases are TGTGCCAGTAGTATAAGAAGGACAGGTTCCTACGAGCAGTACTTC.

This rearrangement joins TRBV5-1 to TRBJ1-4; D is unresolved. CDR1 is SGHRS and CDR2 is YFSETQ in the germline V gene. V lost 4 bases, J lost 3 bases, and 19 bases lay in between. The CDR3 contains 17 residues. The CDR3: CASSAEANPRANEKLFF. The CDR3 DNA reads as TGCGCCAGCAGCGCGGAGGCCAATCCTAGGGCTAATGAAAAACTGTTTTTT.

The chain combines TRBV20-1 with TRBJ1-1; D is ambiguous. The ends were cut back, 5 bases at V and 11 bases at J, with 9 bases in the middle. From germline, CDR1 is DFQATT and CDR2 SNEGSKA (reference sequence). The CDR3 runs 9 residues. The CDR3 here is CSAESGAFF. The CDR3 region has the DNA TGCAGTGCTGAGTCGGGGGCTTTCTTT.

The genes are TRBV4-3 and TRBJ1-4; D is unresolved. The CDR3 spans 12 residues. Germline assignment: CDR1 LGHNA and CDR2 YSLEER. Trimming shortened V by 3 bases and J by 7 bases, and 6 bases separated the two germline ends. Written as DNA, the CDR3 is TGCGCCAGCAGCCAGTTTAGTGAAAAACTGTTTTTT. Encoded protein: CASSQFSEKLFF.

V usage is TRBV19 and J usage is TRBJ1-4, with 11 bases aligning to TRBD1. The CDR3 is made up of 14 amino acids. With 6 bases clipped from V and 7 bases from J, the junction kept 4 bases outside the gene matches. In germline, CDR1 is LNHDA, CDR2 SQIVND (reference sequence). DNA for the CDR3: TGTGCCAGTAGCGGGACAGGGGGAAGTGAAAAACTGTTTTTT. It specifies CASSGTGGSEKLFF.

This chain uses TRBV14 with TRBJ2-1, with 9 bases matching TRBD2. This CDR3 spans 20 amino acids. Germline V gene sequence: CDR1 SGHDN, CDR2 FVKESK. Unmatched junction bases numbered 13, after V lost 1 base and J lost 0 bases. CDR3 protein: CASSQGAKLAGTGSYNEQFF. CDR3 DNA sequence: TGTGCCAGCAGCCAAGGGGCCAAACTAGCGGGCACAGGCTCCTACAATGAGCAGTTCTTC.

This rearrangement joins TRBV27 to TRBJ1-2; a possible D gene is TRBD1 (6 bases). Germline V gene data show CDR1 as MNHEY and CDR2 as SMNVEV (reference sequence). Trimming took 6 bases from V and 8 from J, leaving 13 bases between them. CDR3 length equals 12 residues. CDR3 sequence: CASRDSVGGYTF. The CDR3 nucleotides are TGTGCCAGCAGGGACAGTGTCGGCGGCTACACCTTC.

This clone was counted only a few times. V gene TRBV5-1 combines with J gene TRBJ1-4; a weak D match, TRBD1 (5 bases). V lost 1 base and J 8 bases, leaving 15 bases between the germline ends. The CDR3 contains 15 residues. In germline, CDR1 is SGHRS, CDR2 YFSETQ. The CDR3 DNA is TGCGCCAGCAGCTTGACTGGCAGGGTTGACGAAAAACTGTTTTTT. It is translated as CASSLTGRVDEKLFF.

V is TRBV6-2 or TRBV6-3 and J is TRBJ2-1, with 13 bases identical to TRBD2. Trimming took 6 bases from V and 7 from J; bases not matched to a gene: 6. Germline V gene sequence: CDR1 MNHEY, CDR2 SVGEGT. This CDR3 comprises 15 residues. The CDR3 nucleotides are TGTGCCAGCAGCCCTACTAGCGGGGGGGGGAATGAGCAGTTCTTC. Translation: CASSPTSGGGNEQFF.

The chain couples TRBV3-1 (or the pseudogene TRBV3-2) to TRBJ1-1; D may be TRBD1 (6 bases). Trimming cost V 4 bases and J 8 bases, with 8 bases left between them. From germline, CDR1 is LGHDT and CDR2 YNNKEL (reference sequence). The CDR3 runs 11 residues. CDR3 DNA: TGTGCCAGCAGCCCAGGACAGGAAGCTTTCTTT. Amino acids: CASSPGQEAFF.

V gene TRBV7-2 combines with J gene TRBJ1-3; weak D call: TRBD1 (5 bases). This CDR3 has 15 residues. The V gene's germline CDR1 is SGHTA and CDR2 FQGNSA. V lost 4 bases and J lost 0, with 10 bases in between. CDR3: CASSWQGSSGNTIYF. The CDR3 DNA follows: TGTGCCAGCAGCTGGCAGGGTTCCTCTGGAAACACCATATATTTT.

This chain uses TRBV18 with TRBJ2-2, with TRBD2 as a possible D gene (6 bases). Trimming shortened V by 1 base and J by 3 bases, and 12 bases separated the two germline ends. This CDR3 has 16 amino acids. The germline V gene has CDR1 KGHSH and CDR2 LQKENI. CDR3 sequence reads: CASSPREAGYTGELFF. CDR3 sequence (DNA): TGTGCCAGCTCACCACGGGAGGCAGGGTACACCGGGGAGCTGTTTTTT.

The gene calls are TRBV6-5 and TRBJ1-2; D possibly corresponds to TRBD1 (6 bases). The CDR3 is 13 residues long. Trimming removed 8 bases at V and 8 bases at J, with 18 bases between. Germline-derived CDR1 and CDR2 are MNHEY and SVGAGI. CDR3: CASRSRDNHGYTF. CDR3 DNA: TGTGCCAGCCGTAGCCGGGACAACCACGGCTACACCTTC.

The chain uses TRBV11-3 and TRBJ1-5; TRBD1 matches 7 bases. Per the germline V gene, CDR1 is SGHNT and CDR2 is YENEEA. This CDR3 spans 14 amino acids. With V trimmed by 3 bases and J by 6 bases, 5 bases remained unmatched. The CDR3 DNA sequence: TGTGCCAGCAGCTTTACAGGGGCAGGTCAGCCCCAGCATTTT. Amino acids: CASSFTGAGQPQHF.

The V gene is TRBV5-1, the J gene TRBJ2-2; 7 nucleotides align to TRBD1. Trimming took 0 bases from V and 6 from J; bases not matched to a gene: 5. Germline V CDR1 and CDR2: SGHRS, YFSETQ. This CDR3 contains 15 residues. The CDR3 DNA follows: TGCGCCAGCAGCTTGGCCCTAACAGGGGCCGGGGAGCTGTTTTTT. Translation: CASSLALTGAGELFF.